Reported below is one T cell receptor beta chain. The CDR3 sequence is 16 residues long. V was pared by 2 bases and J by 0 bases, with 14 bases between. Per the germline V gene, CDR1 is ENHRY and CDR2 is SYGVKD. This sample stems from a study of blood T cell repertoires in COVID-19. The wider study: From T cells, B-cell-depleted T cells, or PBMCs came the material, which was cDNA or gDNA.

Original analysis: Nucleated cell number was recorded as an estimate derived from reference gene primer amplification. The table came from immunoSEQ multiplex PCR; TCRdb's copy has only in-frame clones and leaves some out. Clonal size and the V and J genes are those of that table, whereas D and trimming came from the DNA. In the table there are about 270,000 clones, 85% of which are singletons. The TCR originated in a woman between 45 and 60 years old with active or convalescent COVID-19. The chain combines TRBV10-3 with TRBJ2-7; the D gene is possibly TRBD2 (6 bases). The sequenced sample consisted of peripheral blood. The CDR3 nucleotides are TGTGCCATCAGTGAGGAATCGACTAGGGCCTCCTACGAGCAGTACTTC. Protein: CAISEESTRASYEQYF.